The 21 T cell receptor beta chains listed next were all sequenced from one sample in a study of shared clonotypes between healthy human individuals. Naive CD8 populations comprised CD45RO-negative cells positively selected for CCR7, excluding terminally differentiated effector memory CD45RA+ cells. The repertoire was sequenced with immunoSEQ multiplex PCR; TCRdb's copy has only in-frame clones and lacks some. In the table there are about 2,100,000 clones, just over 90% of which are singletons. The source material was naive CD8+ T cells from PBMCs. The receptor source for this set is a man between 18 and 29 years old in good health. Some clones in this sample may be carry-over from other donors' samples.

This clone was found once. The chain employs TRBV6-5 and TRBJ2-3, with D tentatively TRBD1 or TRBD2 (7 bases each). This CDR3 contains 15 residues. Between the trimmed V and J ends, which lost 5 bases and 2 bases, there was a span of 14 bases. Looked up from germline, CDR1 is MNHEY and CDR2 is SVGAGI. CDR3 protein: CASSRQGGFTDTQYF. The CDR3 DNA sequence: TGTGCCAGCAGTAGACAGGGAGGGTTCACAGATACGCAGTATTTT.

The chain has TRBV14 and TRBJ2-7; no firm D call. The CDR3 sequence is 14 residues long. CDR1 SGHDN and CDR2 FVKESK come from the germline V gene. V lost 1 base, J lost 3 bases, and 10 bases lay in between. The DNA for the CDR3 is TGTGCCAGCAGCCAAGGTCAGGTCCGCTACGAGCAGTACTTC. Amino acids: CASSQGQVRYEQYF. The whole variable domain, remainder taken from reference TRBV14 and TRBJ2-7, is EAGVTQFPSHSVIEKGQTVTLRCDPISGHDNLYWYRRVMGKEIKFLLHFVKESKQDESGMPNNRFLAERTGGTYSTLKVQPAELEDSGVYFCASSQGQVRYEQYFGPGTRLTVT.

This clone was recorded a few times. The J gene is TRBJ2-7, the V gene TRBV2; D is unresolved. Germline assignment: CDR1 SNHLY and CDR2 FYNNEI. The CDR3 is 16 amino acids. With 4 bases removed from V and 3 bases from J, the gap between germline ends came to 19 bases. This chain's CDR3 is CASSADWHSRNYEQYF. The CDR3 DNA follows: TGTGCCAGCAGTGCCGACTGGCACTCCCGTAACTACGAGCAGTACTTC.

The rearrangement uses TRBV4-2 and TRBJ1-2; 8 bases are shared with TRBD1. Germline trimming cut 3 bases from V and 4 bases from J; bases unmatched to any gene: 13. Germline V lookup: CDR1 LGHNA, CDR2 YNFKEQ. CDR3 length equals 17 residues. The CDR3 DNA reads TGTGCCAGCAGCCACGAATTGACAGGGGATAGTGGCTATGGCTACACCTTC. Translating it yields CASSHELTGDSGYGYTF.

This chain connects TRBV27 to TRBJ2-1; D is unclear. Trimming stripped 9 bases from V and 2 bases from J, with 11 bases between. The CDR3 consists of 13 residues. CDR1 is MNHEY and CDR2 is SMNVEV in the germline V gene (reference sequence). This CDR3 reads CASSMDAYNEQFF. CDR3 in DNA: TGTGCCAGTTCAATGGACGCCTACAATGAGCAGTTCTTC.

This rearrangement joins TRBV7-2 to TRBJ2-7, with TRBD2 identical over 11 bases. Germline values: CDR1 SGHTA, CDR2 FQGNSA. CDR3 size: 16 residues. The V gene end was trimmed by 0 bases and the J gene end by 3 bases; junction bases not matched to a gene: 4. The CDR3 region has the DNA TGTGCCAGCAGCTTAGCGGCTAGCGGGAGGTTCTACGAGCAGTACTTC. This codes for CASSLAASGRFYEQYF.

The J gene is TRBJ2-2, the V gene TRBV6-6; possible D gene TRBD1, 5 bases. V lost 0 bases and J 6 bases, leaving 14 bases between the germline ends. This CDR3 is built from 16 residues. Germline CDR1 and CDR2: MNHNY and SVGAGI (reference sequence). The CDR3 reads CASSYSLPQASGELFF. Here the CDR3 DNA reads TGTGCCAGCAGTTACTCCTTACCACAGGCCTCCGGGGAGCTGTTTTTT.

This chain connects TRBV11-2 to TRBJ1-1; tentative D call: TRBD1 (6 bases). CDR1 and CDR2 from the germline V gene are SGHAT and FQNNGV. This CDR3 is 15 amino acids long. Deletions cut 5 bases from V and 4 bases from J, with 17 bases between. CDR3 amino acids: CASSGRQGPSTEAFF. DNA for the CDR3: TGTGCCAGCAGCGGAAGGCAGGGGCCGAGCACTGAAGCTTTCTTT.

To note about this clone: The sample holds other DNA sequences that translate to the same CDR3. The chain combines TRBV18 with TRBJ2-7; D remains unclear. CDR3 length equals 12 residues. CDR1 KGHSH and CDR2 LQKENI come from the germline V gene. The V and J ends lost 2 bases and 2 bases respectively, with 4 bases between them. DNA for the CDR3: TGTGCCAGCTCACCAGGGGCCTACGAGCAGTACTTC. As protein: CASSPGAYEQYF.

Concerning this clone itself: This specimen includes other DNA sequences encoding the same CDR3. The CDR3 DNA follows: TGTGCCAGCAGTAGGGACGGCAATCAGCCCCAGCATTTT. Translating gives CASSRDGNQPQHF. The rearrangement joins TRBV6-5 to TRBJ1-5; D is possibly TRBD1 (5 bases). Germline V gene lookup returns CDR1 MNHEY and CDR2 SVGAGI. This CDR3 has 13 amino acids. With 5 bases removed from V and 2 bases from J, the gap between germline ends came to 7 bases.

J is TRBJ2-7 and V is TRBV10-3; D not certain. The germline V gene has CDR1 ENHRY and CDR2 SYGVKD. This CDR3 is 15 amino acids long. V lost 9 bases to trimming and J lost 0 bases, with 18 bases between them. The CDR3 DNA reads TGTGCCATAACCCCGTCGTTCTCGGACTCCTACGAGCAGTACTTC. Amino acid sequence: CAITPSFSDSYEQYF.

The chain has TRBV27 and TRBJ1-5; 7 bases fit TRBD1. This CDR3 is built from 13 residues. Germline assignment: CDR1 MNHEY and CDR2 SMNVEV (reference sequence). V lost 7 bases and J lost 3; bases outside the gene matches: 3. The CDR3 region is CASKGQSNQPQHF. In nucleotides, the CDR3 is TGTGCCAGCAAGGGACAGTCCAATCAGCCCCAGCATTTT.

The chain recombines TRBV7-6 with TRBJ2-5; no clear D gene. The ends were cut back, 3 bases at V and 2 bases at J, with 19 bases in the middle. CDR3 length equals 17 residues. Germline V gene sequence: CDR1 SGHVS, CDR2 FNYEAQ. CDR3 loop: CASSFFSPGSPQETQYF. The DNA of the CDR3 is TGTGCCAGCAGCTTTTTTAGTCCGGGCTCCCCACAAGAGACCCAGTACTTC.

The chain is built from TRBV29-1 and TRBJ2-5, with 9 bases lining up with TRBD1. The J call may be mistaken, given a closer DNA end match to TRBJ2-7. Germline values: CDR1 SQVTM, CDR2 ANQGSEA. The CDR3 has 14 amino acids. CDR3 DNA: TGCAGCGCCGTCGACAGGGGGATCACCTACGAGCAGTACTTC. Amino acids: CSAVDRGITYEQYF.

As to this clone: Other DNA sequences in this specimen translate into the identical CDR3. The rearrangement links TRBV7-9 to TRBJ2-6; TRBD1 agrees at 7 bases. Germline-derived CDR1 and CDR2 are SEHNR and FQNEAQ (reference sequence). This CDR3 spans 16 amino acids. V trimming: 5 bases; J trimming: 0 bases; junction bases outside the gene matches: 4. CDR3 loop: CASSPRTGSGANVLTF. In DNA, the CDR3 is TGTGCCAGCAGCCCCAGGACAGGCTCTGGGGCCAACGTCCTGACTTTC.

The V and J genes are TRBV27 and TRBJ2-5, with a weak D call TRBD2 (5 bases). CDR3 size: 16 residues. CDR1 is MNHEY, CDR2 SMNVEV, per germline (reference sequence). The germline V and J ends were trimmed by 1 base and 5 bases, with 17 bases remaining between them. The CDR3 bases are TGTGCCAGCAGTTTATACGGTCCGGAGGTCACGGAGACCCAGTACTTC. This encodes CASSLYGPEVTETQYF.

The chain couples TRBV27 to TRBJ2-5; no firm D call. CDR3 length: 15 residues. The germline V gene encodes CDR1 MNHEY and CDR2 SMNVEV (reference sequence). The V and J ends lost 2 bases and 0 bases respectively, with 10 bases between them. CDR3 protein: CASSLSIRDQETQYF. The DNA for the CDR3 is TGTGCCAGCAGTTTAAGTATCCGGGACCAAGAGACCCAGTACTTC.

The chain links TRBV27 to TRBJ1-1; possibly TRBD1 for D (6 bases). Trimming cost V 5 bases and J 6 bases, with 16 bases left between them. The CDR3 runs to 14 residues. Per the germline V gene, CDR1 is MNHEY and CDR2 is SMNVEV (reference sequence). Here the CDR3 DNA reads TGTGCCAGCAGTACCAAATGGGGGGCCGCTGAAGCTTTCTTT. It yields the protein CASSTKWGAAEAFF.

The chain is built from TRBV6-5 and TRBJ2-2; D is perhaps TRBD1 or TRBD2 (5 bases each). CDR1 is MNHEY, CDR2 SVGAGI, per germline. V lost 6 bases and J 2 bases, leaving 13 bases between the germline ends. This CDR3 has 15 amino acids. The CDR3 protein is CASRLGTENTGELFF. The CDR3 coding sequence is TGTGCCAGCAGACTTGGGACGGAAAACACCGGGGAGCTGTTTTTT.

V gene TRBV2 combines with J gene TRBJ2-3; D tentatively reads TRBD1 or TRBD2 (5 bases each). This CDR3 is 15 amino acids long. Trimming shortened V by 5 bases and J by 1 base, and 13 bases separated the two germline ends. Germline-derived CDR1 and CDR2 are SNHLY and FYNNEI. The CDR3 DNA reads TGTGCCAGCAGTACTTTGCAGGGAGGCACAGATACGCAGTATTTT. It codes for CASSTLQGGTDTQYF.

This clone was counted a single time. This sequence joins TRBV15 and TRBJ1-1; the D gene is possibly TRBD1 (5 bases). The CDR3 contains 13 residues. CDR1 LNHNV and CDR2 YYDKDF come from the germline V gene (reference sequence). Trimming removed 6 bases from V and 2 bases from J, with 10 bases in between. The CDR3, as DNA: TGTGCCACCAGGGGCAGGGTAAACACTGAAGCTTTCTTT. It yields the protein CATRGRVNTEAFF.